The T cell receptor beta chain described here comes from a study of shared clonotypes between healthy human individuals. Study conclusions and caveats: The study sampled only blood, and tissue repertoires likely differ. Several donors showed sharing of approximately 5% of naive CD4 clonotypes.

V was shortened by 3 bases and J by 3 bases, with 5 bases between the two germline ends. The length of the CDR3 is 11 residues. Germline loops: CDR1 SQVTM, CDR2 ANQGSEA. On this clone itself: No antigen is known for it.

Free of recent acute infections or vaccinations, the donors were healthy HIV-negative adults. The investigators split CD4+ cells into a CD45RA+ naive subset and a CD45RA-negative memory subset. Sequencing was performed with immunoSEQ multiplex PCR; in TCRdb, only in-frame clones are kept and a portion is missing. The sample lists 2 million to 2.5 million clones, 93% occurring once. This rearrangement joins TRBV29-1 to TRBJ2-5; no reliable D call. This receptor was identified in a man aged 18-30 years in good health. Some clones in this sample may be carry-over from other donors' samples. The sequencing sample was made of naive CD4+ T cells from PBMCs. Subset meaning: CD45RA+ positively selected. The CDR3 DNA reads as TGCAGCGTTGACCTGAAAGAGACCCAGTACTTC. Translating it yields CSVDLKETQYF.